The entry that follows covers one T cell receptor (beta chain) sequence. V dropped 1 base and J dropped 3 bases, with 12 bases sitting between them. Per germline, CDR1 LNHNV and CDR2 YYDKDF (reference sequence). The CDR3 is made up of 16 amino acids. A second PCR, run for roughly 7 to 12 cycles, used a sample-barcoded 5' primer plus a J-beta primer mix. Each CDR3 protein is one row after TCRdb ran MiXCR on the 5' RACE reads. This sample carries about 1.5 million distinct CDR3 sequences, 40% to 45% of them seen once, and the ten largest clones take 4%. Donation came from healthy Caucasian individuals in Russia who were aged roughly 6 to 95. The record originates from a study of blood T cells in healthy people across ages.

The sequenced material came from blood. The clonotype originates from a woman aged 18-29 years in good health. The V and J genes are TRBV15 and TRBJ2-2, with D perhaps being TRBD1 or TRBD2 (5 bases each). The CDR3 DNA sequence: TGTGCCACCAGCAGAGTGGGGGTGTGGGACACCGGGGAGCTGTTTTTT. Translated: CATSRVGVWDTGELFF.